The rows below give T cell receptor beta chains drawn from one sample of a study of blood T cell repertoires in COVID-19. Produced via immunoSEQ multiplex PCR; TCRdb's table is partial and in-frame only. The sample consists of 200,000 or so clones, 70% to 90% of them appearing once. The sample consisted of PBMCs or T cells enriched from blood (not recorded which). The receptors here all came from a woman in her forties with acute COVID-19. The CDR3 runs from the conserved cysteine through the conserved F or W. The D gene is left open where the match is weak. Clone size appears in some rows only: once, few, many, or a class for an expanded clone.

TRBJ1-3 TRBV4-1 TRBD1 . TGCGCCAGCAGTACACGGACAGGCTCTGGAAACACCATATATTTT CASSTRTGSGNTIYF
TRBJ1-2 TRBV2 TRBD1 . TGTGCCAGCAGTCCGGGACAGGGGACCTATGGCTACACCTTC CASSPGQGTYGYTF
TRBJ1-5 TRBV2 . . TGTGCCAGCAGTGATTCCCGGTTGGCCCAGCATTTT CASSDSRLAQHF
TRBJ1-1 TRBV11-2 TRBD1 once TGTGCCAGCAACTTAGGGACAGGGGGTTTTAACACTGAAGCTTTCTTT CASNLGTGGFNTEAFF
TRBJ1-2 TRBV5-1 TRBD1 . TGCGCCAGCAGCCCGGGGACAGGGGGGTTCTATGGCTACACCTTC CASSPGTGGFYGYTF
TRBJ1-6 TRBV27 . . TGTGCCAGCAGTTCGGACAGACCTAATTCACCCCTCCACTTT CASSSDRPNSPLHF
TRBJ1-2 TRBV6-5 TRBD1 . TGTGCCAGCAGGGTGGGACAGGCAGGATTGTCCGACACCTTC CASRVGQAGLSDTF
TRBJ1-4 TRBV7-2 TRBD1 . TGTGCCAGCAGCTTTGGGGACAGCTATGAAAAACTGTTTTTT CASSFGDSYEKLFF
TRBJ1-2 TRBV6-5 . . TGTGCCAGCAGTTACGCCCGAGGGTCGAACTATGGCTACACCTTC CASSYARGSNYGYTF
TRBJ2-2 TRBV25-1 . . TGTGCCAGCAGTGTCGGGGGTACCGGGGAGCTGTTTTTT CASSVGGTGELFF
TRBJ2-5 TRBV19 . . TGTGCCAGTAGTATTGCGCAGACCCAGTACTTC CASSIAQTQYF
TRBJ1-2 TRBV7-8 TRBD1 . TGTGCCAGCAGCTCCATTGACAGGGACTATGGCTACACCTTC CASSSIDRDYGYTF
TRBJ1-1 TRBV4-3 . . TGCGCCAGCAGCCTTTCTACTAGGACAGTTGAAGCTTTCTTT CASSLSTRTVEAFF
TRBJ2-7 TRBV6-5 . . TGTGCCAGCAGGACCGGGACTTACTACGAGCAGTACTTC CASRTGTYYEQYF
TRBJ2-1 TRBV11-3 . few TGTGCCAGCAGCTTCGGGGACAATGAGCAGTTCTTC CASSFGDNEQFF
TRBJ1-5 TRBV6-2/TRBV6-3 . . TGTGCCAGCAGTTACCTTCAGGAGGTAAATCAGCCCCAGCATTTT CASSYLQEVNQPQHF
TRBJ1-3 TRBV18 . . TGTGCCAGCTCACCCTCACTCTCTGGAAACACCATATATTTT CASSPSLSGNTIYF
TRBJ1-2 TRBV7-3 . . TGTGCCAGCGGCACCGGGGATAACTATGGCTACACCTTC CASGTGDNYGYTF
TRBJ2-3 TRBV11-1 . . TGTGCCAGCAGCCCCCGGGTTAGGACTAACACAGATACGCAGTATTTT CASSPRVRTNTDTQYF
TRBJ2-1 TRBV19 TRBD2 few TGTGCCAGTAGTATAGACCTAGCGGGGGGGCCCCAGTTCTTC CASSIDLAGGPQFF
TRBJ2-7 TRBV6-5 . once TGTGCCAGCAGTTACTCGAAGGGGACCTACGAGCAGTACTTC CASSYSKGTYEQYF
TRBJ2-6 TRBV5-1 TRBD1 . TGCGCCAGCAGCCCCCCCGGACAGGGGGCTAGTGGGGCCAACGTCCTGACTTTC CASSPPGQGASGANVLTF
TRBJ1-1 TRBV14 TRBD1 . TGTGCCAGCAGCCAGTTAAGGACAGGGGGCACTGAAGCTTTCTTT CASSQLRTGGTEAFF
TRBJ1-1 TRBV5-1 . . TGCGCCAGCAGCTTTCTATCGGGTAACACTGAAGCTTTCTTT CASSFLSGNTEAFF
TRBJ1-1 TRBV6-4 . . TGTGCCAGCAGATCTAGTCCCACGGGGAACACTGAAGCTTTCTTT CASRSSPTGNTEAFF
TRBJ1-4 TRBV5-5 TRBD1 . TGTGCCAGCAGTATTCAGGGGGGACCAACTAATGAAAAACTGTTTTTT CASSIQGGPTNEKLFF
TRBJ1-3 TRBV6-1 . . TGTGCCAGCAGTGAAAGCAAGAGCTTTCCCAGAAACACCATATATTTT CASSESKSFPRNTIYF
TRBJ1-3 TRBV5-8 TRBD1 once TGTGCCAGCAGCTGGAGACAGGGTGGAAACACCATATATTTT CASSWRQGGNTIYF
TRBJ1-4 TRBV7-9 TRBD1 . TGTGCCAGCACCTTATTTGGGACAGGGGAACGCGAAAAACTGTTTTTT CASTLFGTGEREKLFF
TRBJ1-6 TRBV7-7 . . TGTGCCAGCAGCTTAGATGTGGGGGGTAATTCACCCCTCCACTTT CASSLDVGGNSPLHF
TRBJ2-7 TRBV4-1 TRBD2 . TGCGCCAGCAGCCAGTCCGGTATAGCGGGGGCCCCCTACGAGCAGTACTTC CASSQSGIAGAPYEQYF
TRBJ2-7 TRBV19 . . TGTGCCAGTAGTATAGATCTAGGAGGGTTCTCCTACGAGCAGTACTTC CASSIDLGGFSYEQYF
TRBJ1-2 TRBV27 TRBD1 . TGTGCCAGCAGTTCCCGGGACAGTCTTTTCAACTATGGCTACACCTTC CASSSRDSLFNYGYTF
TRBJ2-5 TRBV7-9 . few TGTGCCAGCAGCCTTGGGACTTTTATACATCAAGAGACCCAGTACTTC CASSLGTFIHQETQYF
TRBJ1-5 TRBV10-3 TRBD1 . TGTGCCATCAGTGAGTCGGACAGGGGGAATCAGCCCCAGCATTTT CAISESDRGNQPQHF
TRBJ1-2 TRBV19 . once TGTGCCAGTAGTAACCCCAGGGATGCCTTCTATGGCTACACCTTC CASSNPRDAFYGYTF
TRBJ2-3 TRBV13 . . TGTGCCAGCAGCGTCAGGACAGCTAGGGGCACAGATACGCAGTATTTT CASSVRTARGTDTQYF
TRBJ1-2 TRBV7-2 . few TGTGCCAGCACCTCCCCCGGGAGGGGGACAAGCTATGGCTACACCTTC CASTSPGRGTSYGYTF
TRBJ2-2 TRBV9 . . TGTGCCAGCAGCTCGGGGGCCGGGGAGCTGTTTTTT CASSSGAGELFF
TRBJ2-5 TRBV19 . once TGTGCCAGTAGTATGACGGCCCTAGGGGGAGAGACCCAGTACTTC CASSMTALGGETQYF
TRBJ1-3 TRBV7-3 TRBD1 . TGTGCCAGCAGCCTATCCGGGACAGCGGACACCATATATTTT CASSLSGTADTIYF
TRBJ2-3 TRBV27 . . TGTGCCAGCAGGGGGGGACTTAGCACAGATACGCAGTATTTT CASRGGLSTDTQYF
TRBJ1-1 TRBV4-1 TRBD1 few TGCGCCAGCAGCCCGCCGGGACAGGGATTCACTGAAGCTTTCTTT CASSPPGQGFTEAFF
TRBJ2-1 TRBV24-1 . . TGTGCCACCAGTATCGGGGGGCCAAACAATGAGCAGTTCTTC CATSIGGPNNEQFF
TRBJ1-2 TRBV4-3 TRBD1 . TGCGCCAGCAGCCAAGATCTTACGGGACAGGGAAGTGGCTACACCTTC CASSQDLTGQGSGYTF
TRBJ1-1 TRBV7-3 TRBD1 . TGTGCCAGCAGCAAAACGACAGGGCCCCTTTTTCGGAACACTGAAGCTTTCTTT CASSKTTGPLFRNTEAFF
TRBJ1-4 TRBV3-1/TRBV3-2 TRBD1 few TGTGCCAGCAGCCAAAGGGTGGGACAGGGATTGGAAAAACTGTTTTTT CASSQRVGQGLEKLFF
TRBJ2-5 TRBV12-3/TRBV12-4 . few TGTGCCAGCAGTCCCCGCCGGGAGACCCAGTACTTC CASSPRRETQYF
TRBJ2-7 TRBV27 TRBD1 . TGTGCCAGCAGCGGATTCCAGGGGGCTCAGTACTTC CASSGFQGAQYF
TRBJ1-3 TRBV9 TRBD1 . TGTGCCAGCAGCCCCCGACAGGGAAGCTCTGGAAACACCATATATTTT CASSPRQGSSGNTIYF
TRBJ1-5 TRBV27 . once TGTGCCAGCAGTTTGAACAACTATTACTCCAATCAGCCCCAGCATTTT CASSLNNYYSNQPQHF
TRBJ2-7 TRBV7-9 TRBD1 . TGTGCCAGCAGCTTAGCCGTAACAGGGGGCGGTTACGAGCAGTACTTC CASSLAVTGGGYEQYF
TRBJ1-5 TRBV19 . few TGTGCCACCTCACAGGGATGGGACCAGCCCCAGCATTTT CATSQGWDQPQHF
TRBJ1-6 TRBV6-1 TRBD1 . TGTGCCAGCAGTGAAAGGGGACAGGGGATGAATTCACCCCTCCACTTT CASSERGQGMNSPLHF
TRBJ2-3 TRBV7-6 TRBD1 . TGTGCCAGCAGCTCAACAGATTTCGGACAGGGGATGACAGATACGCAGTATTTT CASSSTDFGQGMTDTQYF
TRBJ1-2 TRBV15 . . TGTGCCACCAGCAGAGAGAAACAGAGGGAGAGTGGCTACACCTTC CATSREKQRESGYTF
TRBJ1-2 TRBV6-5 . once TGTGCCAGCATCCTAAAGGGGGGGCGATACTATGGCTACACCTTC CASILKGGRYYGYTF
TRBJ2-1 TRBV5-4 . . TGTGCCAGCAGCTTGAGGGACAAACCCTACAATGAGCAGTTCTTC CASSLRDKPYNEQFF